The 3 T cell receptor beta chains below were found in one sample sequenced in a study of OX40 agonist ivuxolimab in advanced cancers. Profiled with immunoSEQ multiplex PCR; TCRdb holds only in-frame clones, not every one. The table records 60,000 to 95,000 clones, roughly nine tenths of them present only once. The material was CD4+ or CD8+ T cells sorted from blood, obtained in a trial of the OX40 agonist ivuxolimab. The receptor source for this set is an adult with an advanced solid tumor such as melanoma, head and neck, liver or kidney cancer.

This clone appeared a few times. The chain couples TRBV19 to TRBJ1-2; 7 bases are shared with TRBD1. Trimming took 6 bases from V and 7 from J; bases not matched to a gene: 14. This CDR3 contains 15 residues. From germline, CDR1 is LNHDA and CDR2 SQIVND (reference sequence). CDR3 bases: TGTGCCAGTAGCCCCCCTGACAGGGAGTTGCTTGGCTACACCTTC. It translates to CASSPPDRELLGYTF.

V usage is TRBV11-3 and J usage is TRBJ2-7, with D perhaps assigned TRBD1 or TRBD2 (5 bases each). CDR1 is SGHNT, CDR2 YENEEA, per germline. Trimming removed 5 bases at V and 4 bases at J, with 12 bases between. This CDR3 has 13 residues. This CDR3 reads CASSGGPSYEQYF. CDR3 sequence (DNA): TGTGCCAGCAGCGGGGGACCTTCGTACGAGCAGTACTTC.

The chain recombines TRBV18 with TRBJ2-7; the match to TRBD1 covers 8 bases. V lost 3 bases to trimming and J lost 6 bases; unmatched junction nucleotides: 7. The germline V gene has CDR1 KGHSH and CDR2 LQKENI. This CDR3 has 14 amino acids. CDR3 nucleotide sequence: TGTGCCAGCTCACCCGGGACAGGCGCCCGCGAGCAGTACTTC. The encoded protein is CASSPGTGAREQYF.